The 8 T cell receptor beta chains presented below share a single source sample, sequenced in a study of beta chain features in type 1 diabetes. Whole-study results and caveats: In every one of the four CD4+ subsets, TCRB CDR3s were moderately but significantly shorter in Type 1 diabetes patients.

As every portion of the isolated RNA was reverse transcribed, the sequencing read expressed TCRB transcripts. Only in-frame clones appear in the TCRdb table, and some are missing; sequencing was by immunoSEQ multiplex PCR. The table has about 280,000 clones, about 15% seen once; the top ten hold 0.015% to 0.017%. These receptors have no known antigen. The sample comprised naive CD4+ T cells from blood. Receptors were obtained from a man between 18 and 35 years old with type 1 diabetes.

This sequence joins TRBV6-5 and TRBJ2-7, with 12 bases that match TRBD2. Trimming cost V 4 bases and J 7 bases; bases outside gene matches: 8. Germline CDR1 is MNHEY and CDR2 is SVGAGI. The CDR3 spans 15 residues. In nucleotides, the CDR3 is TGTGCCAGCAGTTTTTGGACTAGCGGGGCTACTGAGCAGTACTTC. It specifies CASSFWTSGATEQYF.

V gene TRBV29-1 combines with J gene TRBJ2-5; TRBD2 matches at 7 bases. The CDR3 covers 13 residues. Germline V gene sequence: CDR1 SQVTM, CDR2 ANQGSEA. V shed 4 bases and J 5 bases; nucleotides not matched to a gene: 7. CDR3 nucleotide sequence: TGCAGCGTTGCATCGGGGCGGGGGGAGACCCAGTACTTC. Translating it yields CSVASGRGETQYF.

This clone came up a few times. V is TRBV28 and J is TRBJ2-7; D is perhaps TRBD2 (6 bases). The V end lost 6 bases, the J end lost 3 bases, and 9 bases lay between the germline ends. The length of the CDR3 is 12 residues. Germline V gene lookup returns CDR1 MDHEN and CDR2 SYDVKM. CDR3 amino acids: CASSSSVYEQYF. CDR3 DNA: TGTGCCAGCAGCTCTAGCGTCTACGAGCAGTACTTC.

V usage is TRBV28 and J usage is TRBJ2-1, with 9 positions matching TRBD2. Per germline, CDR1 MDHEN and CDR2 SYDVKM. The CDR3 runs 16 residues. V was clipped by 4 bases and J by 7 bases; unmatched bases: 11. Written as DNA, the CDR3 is TGTGCCAGCAGTTCTTATAGCGGGAGCTTGGGGAATGAGCAGTTCTTC. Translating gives CASSSYSGSLGNEQFF.

The CDR3 is CASSPLRQAKNSPLHF. DNA of the CDR3: TGTGCCAGCAGTCCTCTCCGACAGGCGAAGAATTCACCCCTCCACTTT. This sequence joins TRBV27 and TRBJ1-6, with a possible D match to TRBD1 (6 bases). V dropped 5 bases and J dropped 7 bases, with 18 bases sitting between them. Per germline, CDR1 MNHEY and CDR2 SMNVEV (reference sequence). The CDR3 loop spans 16 amino acids.

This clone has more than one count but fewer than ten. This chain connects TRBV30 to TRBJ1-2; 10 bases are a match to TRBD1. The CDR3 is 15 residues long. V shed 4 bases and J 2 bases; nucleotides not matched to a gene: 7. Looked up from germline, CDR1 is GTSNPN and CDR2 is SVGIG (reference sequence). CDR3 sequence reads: CAWTWGQGFNYGYTF. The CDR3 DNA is TGTGCCTGGACTTGGGGACAGGGGTTCAACTATGGCTACACCTTC.

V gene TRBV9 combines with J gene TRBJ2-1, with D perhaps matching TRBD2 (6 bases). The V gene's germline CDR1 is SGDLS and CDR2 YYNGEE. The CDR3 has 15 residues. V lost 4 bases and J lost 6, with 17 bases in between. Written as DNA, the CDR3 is TGTGCCAGCAGCCCTCATCCGGGAGAAGGCAATGAGCAGTTCTTC. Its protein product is CASSPHPGEGNEQFF.

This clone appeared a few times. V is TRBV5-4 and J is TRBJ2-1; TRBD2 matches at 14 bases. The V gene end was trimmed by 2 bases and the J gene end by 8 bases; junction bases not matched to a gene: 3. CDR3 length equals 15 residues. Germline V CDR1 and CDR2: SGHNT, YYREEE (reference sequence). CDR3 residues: CASSFGTSGGDEQFF. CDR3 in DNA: TGTGCCAGCAGCTTCGGGACTAGCGGGGGAGATGAGCAGTTCTTC.